This T cell receptor (beta chain) was captured in a study of control samples from healthy donors and cancer patients. Libraries were prepared by immunoSEQ multiplex PCR; TCRdb keeps only in-frame clonotypes and omits some of them. The sample lists around 45,000 clones; about three quarters were seen once. This CDR3 spans 17 amino acids. The TCR was taken from a male donor with melanoma. The sample taken for sequencing was formalin-fixed, paraffin-embedded tissue. The chain employs TRBV21-1 and TRBJ2-5; no DNA check was done on the table's D call, TRBD2. TRBV21-1 is a known pseudogene. CDR3 in amino acids: CASRRNEVAGIQETQYF. CDR3 nucleotide sequence: TGTGCCAGCAGGAGAAATGAGGTAGCGGGTATACAAGAGACCCAGTACTTC.